The 31 T cell receptor beta chains listed next were all sequenced from one sample in a study of blood T cell repertoires in COVID-19. Clones were sequenced by immunoSEQ multiplex PCR, and TCRdb holds only the in-frame ones, with some missing. The top ten clones hold roughly 2% of a sample with some 150,000 clones, approximately 88% of them seen once. Sequenced material: peripheral blood. Every receptor here comes from a man in his sixties or seventies with acute or convalescent COVID-19.

The chain recombines TRBV5-4 with TRBJ2-7; 7 bases match TRBD1. The germline V gene encodes CDR1 SGHNT and CDR2 YYREEE (reference sequence). V was clipped by 2 bases and J by 0 bases; unmatched bases: 11. The CDR3 extends over 17 amino acids. DNA for the CDR3: TGTGCCAGCAGCTTCAAAATCGGGACAGTAACCTCCTACGAGCAGTACTTC. This gives the protein CASSFKIGTVTSYEQYF.

J is TRBJ1-4 and V is TRBV3-1 (or the pseudogene TRBV3-2); a possible D gene is TRBD1 (6 bases). Germline V gene lookup returns CDR1 LGHDT and CDR2 YNNKEL (reference sequence). V lost 6 bases, J lost 8 bases, and 19 bases lay in between. This CDR3 region has 15 residues. Written as DNA, the CDR3 is TGTGCCAGCAGTGGGGGCTCTACCCCAATGGAAAAACTGTTTTTT. It is translated as CASSGGSTPMEKLFF.

This clone has only a few counts. V and J are TRBV27 and TRBJ1-5, with D unresolved. V was pared by 3 bases and J by 2 bases, with 8 bases between. CDR1 MNHEY and CDR2 SMNVEV come from the germline V gene (reference sequence). The CDR3 consists of 14 residues. The CDR3 nucleotides are TGTGCCAGCAGTTTTACGGCGGGCAATCAGCCCCAGCATTTT. Amino acid sequence: CASSFTAGNQPQHF.

The genes are TRBV5-4 and TRBJ2-3, with TRBD2 matching over 9 bases. This CDR3 is 17 amino acids long. The germline V gene encodes CDR1 SGHNT and CDR2 YYREEE (reference sequence). V lost 4 bases, J lost 2 bases, and 11 bases stayed unmatched. The CDR3 reads CASSHKTGLAFTDTQYF. As DNA, the CDR3 is TGTGCCAGCAGCCACAAAACAGGACTAGCGTTCACAGATACGCAGTATTTT.

This clone appeared a single time. The rearrangement joins TRBV28 to TRBJ2-2; the D gene is possibly TRBD2 (7 bases). Germline values: CDR1 MDHEN, CDR2 SYDVKM. The ends were cut back, 7 bases at V and 6 bases at J, with 21 bases in the middle. The CDR3 consists of 16 residues. CDR3 residues: CASTLGGGGPPGELFF. The CDR3 bases are TGTGCCAGCACCCTAGGGGGGGGAGGGCCTCCCGGGGAGCTGTTTTTT.

This clone was observed once. The rearrangement joins TRBV29-1 to TRBJ1-2; a possible D gene is TRBD1 (5 bases). CDR1 is SQVTM, CDR2 ANQGSEA, per germline. The ends were cut back, 1 base at V and 1 base at J, with 10 bases in the middle. The CDR3 has 14 amino acids. CDR3 loop: CSVEADTLNYGYTF. CDR3 bases: TGCAGCGTTGAAGCGGACACGCTTAACTATGGCTACACCTTC.

V and J are TRBV10-3 and TRBJ1-1; D uncertain. V dropped 10 bases and J dropped 1 base, with 16 bases sitting between them. The germline CDR1 and CDR2 sequences are ENHRY and SYGVKD. The CDR3 is 14 residues long. The CDR3 DNA sequence: TGTGCCACCCGGGGTGGGTTTGAGAACACTGAAGCTTTCTTT. Translated, it gives CATRGGFENTEAFF.

V and J are TRBV7-3 and TRBJ2-1; 8 bases are shared with TRBD2. Germline V CDR1 and CDR2: SGHTA, FQGTGA. Trimming at V came to 0 bases and at J to 3 bases, leaving 1 base not matched to a gene. The CDR3 consists of 15 residues. CDR3 sequence (DNA): TGTGCCAGCAGCTTAACACTAGCGGACTACAATGAGCAGTTCTTC. Residues: CASSLTLADYNEQFF.

The chain couples TRBV11-2 to TRBJ2-3; 7 nucleotides line up with TRBD2. This CDR3 region has 16 residues. V lost 2 bases to trimming and J lost 1 base; unmatched junction nucleotides: 6. The germline gives CDR1 SGHAT, CDR2 FQNNGV. The CDR3 sequence: CASSLRRGSRTDTQYF. The CDR3 DNA sequence: TGTGCCAGCAGCTTAAGGCGGGGGTCCCGCACAGATACGCAGTATTTT.

This chain connects TRBV29-1 to TRBJ1-2, with TRBD1 matching over 8 bases. Trimming cost V 5 bases and J 8 bases; bases outside gene matches: 4. The CDR3 length is 11 residues. CDR1 is SQVTM, CDR2 ANQGSEA, per germline. The CDR3 DNA reads as TGCAGCGTTCAGGGGGCGCGCGGCTACACCTTC. It specifies CSVQGARGYTF.

V is TRBV29-1 and J is TRBJ2-1; D gene unclear. V lost 4 bases and J 5 bases, leaving 12 bases between the germline ends. The CDR3 runs 13 residues. CDR1 SQVTM and CDR2 ANQGSEA come from the germline V gene. CDR3 sequence (DNA): TGCAGCGTTGGGTTGAGTAAGCACAATGAGCAGTTCTTC. This encodes CSVGLSKHNEQFF.

This clone was picked up one time. This rearrangement joins TRBV7-3 to TRBJ2-3, with D uncertain. CDR1 and CDR2 (germline): SGHTA, FQGTGA. The length of the CDR3 is 14 residues. V was trimmed by 2 bases and J by 4 bases, leaving 10 bases between them. The CDR3 bases are TGTGCCAGCAGCTTAGGGCAGACCCCAGATACGCAGTATTTT. Translating it yields CASSLGQTPDTQYF.

The gene calls are TRBV3-1 (or the pseudogene TRBV3-2) and TRBJ1-2; TRBD1 matches 8 bases. Germline V CDR1 and CDR2: LGHDT, YNNKEL (reference sequence). Trimming took 4 bases from V and 3 from J; bases not matched to a gene: 4. CDR3 length: 14 residues. The CDR3 DNA sequence: TGTGCCAGCAGCCCCTCGGACAGGGACTATGGCTACACCTTC. This gives the protein CASSPSDRDYGYTF.

This chain connects TRBV19 to TRBJ2-3; 9 bases line up with TRBD2. Germline V gene data show CDR1 as LNHDA and CDR2 as SQIVND (reference sequence). This CDR3 has 20 amino acids. Germline trimming cut 5 bases from V and 0 bases from J; bases unmatched to any gene: 18. The CDR3 nucleotides read TGTGCCAGTAGTCCGAAGGGCCGACTAGCGGCCTTCTTTAGCACAGATACGCAGTATTTT. This sequence encodes CASSPKGRLAAFFSTDTQYF. The variable domain in full, completed from reference TRBV19 and TRBJ2-3, reads DGGITQSPKYLFRKEGQNVTLSCEQNLNHDAMYWYRQDPGQGLRLIYYSQIVNDFQKGDIAEGYSVSREKKESFPLTVTSAQKNPTAFYLCASSPKGRLAAFFSTDTQYFGPGTRLTVL.

This clone was observed a single time. This rearrangement joins TRBV10-3 to TRBJ2-3; TRBD2 agrees at 7 bases. Germline CDR1 and CDR2: ENHRY and SYGVKD. Trimming cost V 3 bases and J 6 bases; bases outside gene matches: 6. CDR3 length: 14 residues. The CDR3 DNA reads TGTGCCATCAGTGACGGGACTACAACGGATACGCAGTATTTT. Translation gives CAISDGTTTDTQYF.

This chain joins TRBV6-5 and TRBJ1-3; TRBD1 matches at 8 bases. This CDR3 is 16 amino acids long. From germline, CDR1 is MNHEY and CDR2 SVGAGI. With 4 bases clipped from V and 0 bases from J, the junction kept 5 bases outside the gene matches. Here the CDR3 DNA reads TGTGCCAGCAGTTGGACAGGGTTCAACTCTGGAAACACCATATATTTT. Residues: CASSWTGFNSGNTIYF.

The J gene is TRBJ2-2, the V gene TRBV6-6; 7 bases map to TRBD1. V shed 1 base and J 9 bases; nucleotides not matched to a gene: 11. This CDR3 region has 16 residues. Germline CDR1 MNHNY, CDR2 SVGAGI (reference sequence). The CDR3 nucleotides read TGTGCCAGCAGTTACTTCCCGACAGGGAATACTCGGGAGCTGTTTTTT. It specifies CASSYFPTGNTRELFF.

The chain is built from TRBV18 and TRBJ2-1; D call uncertain. Trimming left V 4 bases short and J 8 bases short, with 12 bases between. This CDR3 is built from 13 residues. The V gene's germline CDR1 is KGHSH and CDR2 LQKENI. The CDR3 DNA sequence: TGTGCCAGCTCACGCTCTAGTTGGGATGAGCAGTTCTTC. Its protein product is CASSRSSWDEQFF.

This clone was seen once. V and J are TRBV2 and TRBJ1-2; D call uncertain. The CDR3 contains 13 residues. Per germline, CDR1 SNHLY and CDR2 FYNNEI. V gave up 6 bases and J gave up 8 bases, with 16 bases separating them. CDR3 residues: CASRSTPTRGYTF. The CDR3 region has the DNA TGTGCCAGCAGATCTACCCCCACGCGCGGCTACACCTTC.

The chain couples TRBV10-3 to TRBJ1-1, with 8 bases lining up with TRBD1. Germline trimming cut 11 bases from V and 4 bases from J; bases unmatched to any gene: 15. CDR1 and CDR2 (germline): ENHRY, SYGVKD. The CDR3 spans 15 residues. The CDR3 nucleotides are TGTGCCTCCCATGGCGACCCAGGGGGCATCACTGAAGCTTTCTTT. It yields the protein CASHGDPGGITEAFF.

The chain combines TRBV28 with TRBJ1-1; D unresolved. Per germline, CDR1 MDHEN and CDR2 SYDVKM. Trimming removed 2 bases at V and 6 bases at J, with 10 bases between. The CDR3 sequence is 13 residues long. CDR3 sequence reads: CASSLSGGAEAFF. CDR3 DNA: TGTGCCAGCAGTTTAAGCGGCGGCGCTGAAGCTTTCTTT.

CDR3 region: CASSPSPGSGANVLTF. As DNA, the CDR3 is TGTGCCAGCTCCCCATCCCCGGGGTCTGGGGCCAACGTCCTGACTTTC. The chain links TRBV28 to TRBJ2-6; D might be TRBD2 (5 bases). Germline V CDR1 and CDR2: MDHEN, SYDVKM. Between the trimmed V and J ends, which lost 8 bases and 1 base, there was a span of 15 bases. The CDR3 contains 16 residues.

The sample holds one count of this clone. The chain joins TRBV7-9 to TRBJ2-7, with D possibly being TRBD2 (7 bases). V lost 3 bases, J lost 4 bases, and 16 bases lay in between. Germline V CDR1 and CDR2: SEHNR, FQNEAQ (reference sequence). The CDR3 length is 15 residues. DNA for the CDR3: TGTGCCAGCAGCTTTGACCTAGGGGGGGTATACGAGCAGTACTTC. Protein product: CASSFDLGGVYEQYF.

The chain uses TRBV29-1 and TRBJ2-1; 9 bases line up with TRBD2. The CDR3 totals 14 residues. V dropped 7 bases and J dropped 4; count of bases not matched to a gene: 8. CDR1 SQVTM and CDR2 ANQGSEA come from the germline V gene. Here the CDR3 reads CSAWKAGGYNEQFF. The CDR3 DNA reads TGCAGCGCCTGGAAAGCGGGGGGATACAATGAGCAGTTCTTC.

This chain uses TRBV30 with TRBJ1-4; no definite D call. V was pared by 5 bases and J by 7 bases, with 5 bases between. Per the germline V gene, CDR1 is GTSNPN and CDR2 is SVGIG (reference sequence). This CDR3 has 10 amino acids. CDR3 sequence: CAWGREKLFF. CDR3 in DNA: TGTGCCTGGGGGCGTGAAAAACTGTTTTTT.

The rearrangement uses TRBV19 and TRBJ2-7, with TRBD2 as a possible D gene (6 bases). The CDR3 runs to 14 residues. The V and J ends lost 5 bases and 4 bases respectively, with 15 bases between them. From germline, CDR1 is LNHDA and CDR2 SQIVND (reference sequence). The CDR3 protein is CASSPWTGEYEQYF. Here the CDR3 DNA reads TGTGCCAGTAGTCCTTGGACGGGAGAGTACGAGCAGTACTTC.

Concerning this clone itself: Additional DNA sequences in this sample encode the identical CDR3. This chain links TRBV15 with TRBJ2-3; 8 nucleotides agree with TRBD1. V lost 1 base, J lost 4 bases, and 4 bases stayed unmatched. This CDR3 contains 15 residues. Per the germline V gene, CDR1 is LNHNV and CDR2 is YYDKDF (reference sequence). CDR3 sequence: CATSRVTGVPDTQYF. DNA for the CDR3: TGTGCCACCAGCAGAGTGACAGGGGTGCCAGATACGCAGTATTTT.

V gene TRBV12-3 or TRBV12-4 combines with J gene TRBJ1-5; D unresolved. The CDR3 runs 13 residues. Deletions cut 3 bases from V and 4 bases from J, with 7 bases between. Here the CDR3 reads CASSFGGNQPQHF. In DNA, the CDR3 is TGTGCCAGCAGTTTTGGCGGGAATCAGCCCCAGCATTTT.

The V call is TRBV28, the J call TRBJ2-7; 9 nucleotides agree with TRBD1. CDR1 is MDHEN, CDR2 SYDVKM, per germline. The trim removed 5 bases at V and 2 bases at J, leaving 4 bases unmatched. The CDR3 spans 14 residues. Here the CDR3 reads CASSPWDRAYEQYF. The CDR3 nucleotides read TGTGCCAGCAGTCCTTGGGACAGGGCCTACGAGCAGTACTTC.

This clone was found a few times. The genes are TRBV12-3 or TRBV12-4 and TRBJ1-2; perhaps TRBD1 as D (5 bases). This CDR3 region has 13 residues. Trimming removed 3 bases at V and 6 bases at J, with 11 bases between. As DNA, the CDR3 is TGTGCCAGCAGTTTCCGCCGACAGCATGGCTACACCTTC. This gives the protein CASSFRRQHGYTF.

The V and J genes are TRBV30 and TRBJ2-5, with TRBD2 as a possible D gene (6 bases). V was shortened by 5 bases and J by 5 bases, with 15 bases between the two germline ends. This CDR3 contains 13 residues. Germline V gene sequence: CDR1 GTSNPN, CDR2 SVGIG (reference sequence). The CDR3 sequence is CAWAARAGETQYF. CDR3 nucleotides: TGTGCCTGGGCTGCCAGGGCGGGGGAGACCCAGTACTTC. Together with reference TRBV30 and TRBJ2-5, the CDR3 gives the full variable domain: SQTIHQWPATLVQPVGSPLSLECTVEGTSNPNLYWYRQAAGRGLQLLFYSVGIGQISSEVPQNLSASRPQDRQFILSSKKLLLSDSGFYLCAWAARAGETQYFGPGTRLLVL.